Following are 17 T cell receptor beta chains from one sample sequenced in a study of blood T cell repertoires in COVID-19. Repertoires were generated with immunoSEQ multiplex PCR, while TCRdb's copy carries only in-frame clones and drops some. The data show about 310,000 clones, about nine tenths seen once. Sequenced sample: PBMCs or T cells enriched from blood (not recorded which). The receptors were sampled from a man aged 55 to 69 who had recovered from COVID-19.

V and J are TRBV28 and TRBJ1-1; D is undetermined. Per the germline V gene, CDR1 is MDHEN and CDR2 is SYDVKM. The ends were cut back, 10 bases at V and 11 bases at J, with 8 bases in the middle. CDR3 length: 8 amino acids. The CDR3, as DNA: TGTGCCACCAACTGGGCTTTCTTT. This codes for CATNWAFF.

The chain uses TRBV24-1 and TRBJ2-3, with D possibly matching TRBD2 (5 bases). V gave up 4 bases and J gave up 4 bases, with 14 bases separating them. The CDR3 extends over 15 amino acids. CDR1 is KGHDR and CDR2 is SFDVKD in the germline V gene. The CDR3 DNA reads TGTGCCACCAGTGACCGGGGATTAGGTGCAGATACGCAGTATTTT. Encoded protein: CATSDRGLGADTQYF.

The chain recombines TRBV15 with TRBJ2-1, with TRBD2 matching 11 bases. With 3 bases clipped from V and 7 bases from J, the junction kept 11 bases outside the gene matches. CDR3 size: 17 residues. Germline loops: CDR1 LNHNV, CDR2 YYDKDF (reference sequence). Here the CDR3 reads CATSSHSGRVPKNEQFF. The CDR3 DNA follows: TGTGCCACCAGCAGCCATAGCGGGAGGGTCCCAAAAAATGAGCAGTTCTTC.

The V gene is TRBV20-1, the J gene TRBJ2-7; D not resolved. Germline loops: CDR1 DFQATT, CDR2 SNEGSKA (reference sequence). The CDR3 consists of 13 residues. Trimming removed 3 bases from V and 6 bases from J, with 15 bases in between. The CDR3 DNA reads TGCAGTGCTAGTCAACTGATCCGTTCCGAGCAGTACTTC. This encodes CSASQLIRSEQYF.

The chain has TRBV5-1 and TRBJ2-7, with TRBD1 matching 7 bases. V shed 1 base, J shed 3 bases, and the junction held 4 bases outside the gene matches. The CDR3 extends over 14 amino acids. Germline V gene sequence: CDR1 SGHRS, CDR2 YFSETQ. DNA of the CDR3: TGCGCCAGCAGCTTGTCTCAGGGGGTCTACGAGCAGTACTTC. Its protein product is CASSLSQGVYEQYF.

The chain combines TRBV5-1 with TRBJ1-1; TRBD1 might be the D (5 bases). Germline V gene data show CDR1 as SGHRS and CDR2 as YFSETQ. CDR3 size: 16 residues. Trimming shortened V by 5 bases and J by 0 bases, and 17 bases separated the two germline ends. CDR3 coding DNA: TGCGCCAGCAGTTCTATCGCAGGGTCCATGAACACTGAAGCTTTCTTT. Amino acids: CASSSIAGSMNTEAFF.

This rearrangement joins TRBV3-1 (or the pseudogene TRBV3-2) to TRBJ2-1; D remains ambiguous. This CDR3 is 11 amino acids long. Trimming shortened V by 6 bases and J by 13 bases, and 13 bases separated the two germline ends. CDR1 is LGHDT, CDR2 YNNKEL, per germline (reference sequence). CDR3 nucleotide sequence: TGTGCCAGCAGTCCCGGAACGGGTCAGTTCTTC. It yields the protein CASSPGTGQFF.

The gene calls are TRBV10-3 and TRBJ2-1, with 7 positions matching TRBD2. Germline CDR1 is ENHRY and CDR2 is SYGVKD. Germline trimming cut 2 bases from V and 5 bases from J; bases unmatched to any gene: 12. CDR3 length: 17 residues. The CDR3 DNA sequence: TGTGCCATCAGTGAGCTTTGGGGGGGTTCATCTGACAATGAGCAGTTCTTC. Its protein is CAISELWGGSSDNEQFF.

The CDR3 loop is CASSSLLREEFF. CDR3 coding DNA: TGTGCCAGCAGTTCCCTGTTGCGGGAGGAGTTCTTC. J is TRBJ2-1 and V is TRBV28; TRBD2 matches at 8 bases. CDR3 length: 12 residues. V was pared by 4 bases and J by 14 bases, with 7 bases of the junction left unmatched. Germline CDR1 and CDR2: MDHEN and SYDVKM.

DNA for the CDR3: TGTGCCAGTAGTATGTCGGGGGAGACCCAGTACTTC. It yields the protein CASSMSGETQYF. The chain recombines TRBV19 with TRBJ2-5, with D maybe TRBD2 (5 bases). Germline CDR1 is LNHDA and CDR2 is SQIVND (reference sequence). V shed 3 bases and J shed 5 bases, with 7 bases lying between them. CDR3 size: 12 residues.

This clone showed up just once. The V and J genes are TRBV4-1 and TRBJ2-1, with a possible D match to TRBD2 (5 bases). The V gene lost 0 bases and the J gene lost 5 bases, with 17 bases spanning the gap. CDR1 MGHRA and CDR2 YSYEKL come from the germline V gene. This CDR3 contains 17 residues. CDR3 sequence (DNA): TGCGCCAGCAGCCAAGATGTCCTGGCGGGTTCCCACAATGAGCAGTTCTTC. Translation: CASSQDVLAGSHNEQFF.

For this clone: Other DNA sequences in this specimen translate into the identical CDR3. The rearrangement joins TRBV28 to TRBJ1-1; D remains unclear. The V and J ends lost 3 bases and 7 bases respectively, with 6 bases between them. This CDR3 contains 11 residues. The germline CDR1 and CDR2 sequences are MDHEN and SYDVKM. CDR3 nucleotides: TGTGCCAGCAGTTTGAGGAGTGAAGCTTTCTTT. Its protein is CASSLRSEAFF.

The V and J genes are TRBV5-1 and TRBJ2-2; unclear D gene. Germline CDR1 and CDR2: SGHRS and YFSETQ. This CDR3 has 16 residues. The V gene lost 5 bases and the J gene lost 0 bases, with 14 bases spanning the gap. DNA of the CDR3: TGCGCCAGCAGTTACACATCCTCCACGAACACCGGGGAGCTGTTTTTT. Translated, it gives CASSYTSSTNTGELFF.

The rearrangement links TRBV6-4 to TRBJ2-1; 9 bases match TRBD1. J lost 7 bases, V lost 5 bases, and 6 bases had no gene match. CDR3 length equals 14 residues. CDR1 is MRHNA and CDR2 is SNTAGT in the germline V gene. In DNA, the CDR3 is TGTGCCAGCAGTTCGGACAGGGGAAGGAATGAGCAGTTCTTC. Translation gives CASSSDRGRNEQFF.

The rearrangement joins TRBV5-1 to TRBJ1-5; a weak D match, TRBD1 (5 bases). Germline lookup yields CDR1 SGHRS and CDR2 YFSETQ. Trimming took 0 bases from V and 6 from J, leaving 7 bases between them. The CDR3 loop spans 13 amino acids. For the CDR3, the DNA is TGCGCCAGCAGCTTGGACCAGGGTCAGCCCCAGCATTTT. Its translation: CASSLDQGQPQHF.

This chain links TRBV28 with TRBJ2-7, with TRBD1 matching 8 bases. Germline trimming cut 4 bases from V and 3 bases from J; bases unmatched to any gene: 8. The CDR3 consists of 15 residues. Looked up from germline, CDR1 is MDHEN and CDR2 is SYDVKM. CDR3 amino acids: CASSSSGQGGYEQYF. CDR3 in DNA: TGTGCCAGCAGTTCGTCCGGACAGGGAGGCTACGAGCAGTACTTC.

The chain combines TRBV15 with TRBJ2-3; TRBD2 might be the D (6 bases). The CDR3 has 16 amino acids. Trimming removed 0 bases from V and 2 bases from J, with 12 bases in between. The germline V gene encodes CDR1 LNHNV and CDR2 YYDKDF (reference sequence). The CDR3 sequence: CATSRDRTTNTDTQYF. The CDR3 DNA is TGTGCCACCAGCAGAGATAGGACTACCAACACAGATACGCAGTATTTT.